Listed below are T cell receptor beta chains from one sample, sequenced in a study of T cell responses to AZD1222 COVID-19 vaccine. The protocol was immunoSEQ multiplex PCR, while the TCRdb copy is restricted to in-frame clones and leaves out a portion. The table lists around 90,000 clones, approximately 86% of them singletons. Sample: peripheral blood, taken on day 0 of AZD1222 vaccination. These receptors all stem from an adult in good health. Each CDR3 is given with its conserved first and last residue. The D gene is left open where the match is weak. Clone size is stated in some rows and not others, as once, few, many or a class when expanded.

v_gene: TRBV27; len: 16; j_gene: TRBJ2-7; abundance: -; d_gene: TRBD2; CDR3aa: CASSSSSGESSYEQYF; CDR3nt: TGTGCCAGCAGTTCCTCTAGCGGGGAGAGCTCCTACGAGCAGTACTTC
v_gene: TRBV29-1; len: 11; j_gene: TRBJ2-7; abundance: -; d_gene: -; CDR3aa: CSVVGAYEQYF; CDR3nt: TGCAGCGTTGTAGGGGCCTACGAGCAGTACTTC
v_gene: TRBV19; len: 15; j_gene: TRBJ1-1; abundance: -; d_gene: -; CDR3aa: CASSIGPQIFTEAFF; CDR3nt: TGTGCCAGTAGTATAGGTCCGCAAATTTTTACTGAAGCTTTCTTT
v_gene: TRBV4-1; len: 16; j_gene: TRBJ1-2; abundance: -; d_gene: TRBD1; CDR3aa: CASSQEGGTGRNGYTF; CDR3nt: TGCGCCAGCAGCCAAGAGGGGGGGACAGGGCGAAATGGCTACACCTTC
v_gene: TRBV3-1/TRBV3-2; len: 15; j_gene: TRBJ2-7; abundance: -; d_gene: TRBD1; CDR3aa: CASSHPGTGDYEQYF; CDR3nt: TGTGCCAGCAGCCACCCCGGGACAGGTGATTACGAGCAGTACTTC
v_gene: TRBV5-4; len: 14; j_gene: TRBJ1-2; abundance: -; d_gene: -; CDR3aa: CASSLTDRRYGYTF; CDR3nt: TGTGCCAGCAGCTTGACGGACCGCCGATATGGCTACACCTTC
v_gene: TRBV30; len: 13; j_gene: TRBJ2-2; abundance: -; d_gene: -; CDR3aa: CAWRKDVTGELFF; CDR3nt: TGTGCCTGGAGGAAGGATGTCACCGGGGAGCTGTTTTTT
v_gene: TRBV16; len: 13; j_gene: TRBJ1-6; abundance: -; d_gene: -; CDR3aa: CASSQSRDANLHF; CDR3nt: TGTGCCAGCAGCCAATCAAGGGATGCGAATCTCCACTTT
v_gene: TRBV7-2; len: 16; j_gene: TRBJ1-1; abundance: -; d_gene: TRBD1; CDR3aa: CASSSRGQGANTEAFF; CDR3nt: TGTGCCAGCAGCTCCCGAGGACAGGGGGCGAACACTGAAGCTTTCTTT
v_gene: TRBV7-6; len: 15; j_gene: TRBJ2-1; abundance: -; d_gene: TRBD2; CDR3aa: CASRPGTSGGNEQFF; CDR3nt: TGTGCCAGCAGGCCCGGGACTAGCGGGGGCAATGAGCAGTTCTTC
v_gene: TRBV18; len: 12; j_gene: TRBJ2-7; abundance: -; d_gene: -; CDR3aa: CASSSGAFEQYF; CDR3nt: TGTGCCAGCTCAAGTGGGGCGTTCGAGCAGTACTTC
v_gene: TRBV9; len: 14; j_gene: TRBJ2-5; abundance: -; d_gene: TRBD1; CDR3aa: CASSARTGEETQYF; CDR3nt: TGTGCCAGCAGCGCCAGGACAGGGGAAGAGACCCAGTACTTC
v_gene: TRBV6-5; len: 14; j_gene: TRBJ1-1; abundance: -; d_gene: -; CDR3aa: CASGIGGRYTEAFF; CDR3nt: TGTGCCAGCGGTATCGGAGGTCGGTACACTGAAGCTTTCTTT
v_gene: TRBV25-1; len: 14; j_gene: TRBJ2-1; abundance: -; d_gene: TRBD2; CDR3aa: CASSERLASDEQFF; CDR3nt: TGTGCCAGCAGTGAACGACTAGCAAGCGATGAGCAGTTCTTC
v_gene: TRBV11-2; len: 15; j_gene: TRBJ1-2; abundance: -; d_gene: -; CDR3aa: CASSPRDSSNYGYTF; CDR3nt: TGTGCCAGCAGCCCTCGGGACTCCTCGAACTATGGCTACACCTTC
v_gene: TRBV7-2; len: 14; j_gene: TRBJ2-1; abundance: -; d_gene: TRBD1; CDR3aa: CATQPGQGRDEQFF; CDR3nt: TGTGCCACTCAACCGGGACAGGGGAGGGATGAGCAGTTCTTC
v_gene: TRBV12-3/TRBV12-4; len: 13; j_gene: TRBJ1-1; abundance: -; d_gene: -; CDR3aa: CASRRGEGTEAFF; CDR3nt: TGTGCCAGCAGACGGGGGGAAGGGACTGAAGCTTTCTTT
v_gene: TRBV7-8; len: 15; j_gene: TRBJ1-3; abundance: few; d_gene: -; CDR3aa: CASSLAQSSGNTIYF; CDR3nt: TGTGCCAGCAGCTTAGCCCAGAGCTCTGGAAACACCATATATTTT
v_gene: TRBV7-6; len: 12; j_gene: TRBJ2-3; abundance: -; d_gene: -; CDR3aa: CASSVGSDTQYF; CDR3nt: TGTGCCAGCAGCGTCGGGTCAGATACGCAGTATTTT
v_gene: TRBV7-9; len: 18; j_gene: TRBJ1-4; abundance: -; d_gene: TRBD1; CDR3aa: CASSLDPSGTADREKLFF; CDR3nt: TGTGCCAGCAGCCTCGATCCGTCCGGGACAGCTGACCGTGAAAAACTGTTTTTT
v_gene: TRBV5-1; len: 15; j_gene: TRBJ2-5; abundance: -; d_gene: -; CDR3aa: CASRSTDFPEETQYF; CDR3nt: TGCGCCAGCAGATCGACGGACTTCCCAGAAGAGACCCAGTACTTC
v_gene: TRBV7-9; len: 14; j_gene: TRBJ2-2; abundance: -; d_gene: TRBD1; CDR3aa: CASSSGTATGELFF; CDR3nt: TGTGCCAGCAGTTCCGGGACAGCAACCGGGGAGCTGTTTTTT
v_gene: TRBV25-1; len: 16; j_gene: TRBJ2-7; abundance: -; d_gene: TRBD1; CDR3aa: CASSQNTGTGAYEQYF; CDR3nt: TGTGCCAGCAGTCAAAATACCGGGACAGGGGCCTACGAGCAGTACTTC